A single sample gave rise to the 13 T cell receptor beta chains below, sequenced in a study of tumor and adjacent non-tumor tissue in lung cancer. A modified ARM-PCR protocol with three rounds of nested PCR amplified TCRbeta. TCRdb ran MiXCR on the multiplex PCR reads and lists one entry per CDR3 protein. The sample has some 100,000 distinct CDR3 sequences; around three fifths are singletons. This sample's RNA came from whole unsorted tissue. Distant lung tissue was collected more than 3 cm away from the tumor edge. The sequencing input was distant non-tumor lung tissue. The receptor set was obtained from a man younger than 45 with non-small cell lung cancer.

The CDR3 loop reads CASTLIPAGIDEQFF. DNA for the CDR3: TGTGCCAGTACCTTAATTCCAGCGGGGATTGATGAGCAGTTCTTC. The rearrangement joins TRBV11-2 to TRBJ2-1; TRBD2 aligns across 7 bases. The CDR3 has 15 amino acids. The germline V gene has CDR1 SGHAT and CDR2 FQNNGV. Trimming at V came to 9 bases and at J to 8 bases, leaving 16 bases not matched to a gene.

Remarks on this clonotype: A much larger clone lies a single base off, so this may be a read error. The rearrangement uses TRBV7-8 and TRBJ2-1, with 7 bases lining up with TRBD2. Germline V gene data show CDR1 as SGHVS and CDR2 as FQNEAQ. The CDR3 has 13 amino acids. After removal of 8 bases from V and 7 bases from J, the junction contained 8 bases not matched to a gene. CDR3 loop: CASQVGGKNEQFF. The CDR3 region has the DNA TGTGCCAGCCAGGTGGGAGGGAAAAATGAGCAGTTCTTC.

The chain couples TRBV11-2 to TRBJ2-1; the D gene could be TRBD1 or TRBD2 (6 bases each). Germline V gene sequence: CDR1 SGHAT, CDR2 FQNNGV. Trimming removed 2 bases from V and 10 bases from J, with 18 bases in between. The CDR3 totals 15 residues. Here the CDR3 reads CASSLCARGGEEQFF. CDR3 sequence (DNA): TGTGCCAGCAGCTTATGTGCCAGGGGAGGCGAGGAGCAGTTCTTC.

The genes are TRBV11-2 and TRBJ2-3; no reliable D call. Matching the DNA end better, TRBJ1-5 makes the J call doubtful. Germline V gives CDR1 SGHAT, CDR2 FQNNGV. This CDR3 spans 15 amino acids. In DNA form, the CDR3 reads TGTGCCAGCAGCCGTCTGGGCAGGAGCACAGATACGCAGCATTTT. This sequence encodes CASSRLGRSTDTQHF.

As to this clonotype: Sequence at one end of the junction differs from germline and may be a read error. V gene TRBV20-1 combines with J gene TRBJ1-2; the D gene is possibly TRBD1 (5 bases). Germline CDR1 DFQATT, CDR2 SNEGSKA (reference sequence). There are 15 residues in the CDR3. The CDR3 loop reads CIARGRTGENYGYTF. CDR3 DNA sequence: TGCATTGCTAGGGGTAGGACGGGGGAAAACTATGGCTACACCTTC.

As concerns this clonotype: One junction end does not reproduce the germline sequence, and a read error may be involved. This sequence joins TRBV11-2 and TRBJ2-1; tentative D call: TRBD1 (5 bases). This CDR3 has 13 residues. CDR1 is SGHAT, CDR2 FQNNGV, per germline. CDR3 in DNA: TGTACCAGCAGCTTCATCGGTCACCAAGGGGAGTTCTTC. Its protein product is CTSSFIGHQGEFF.

This clonotype was detected a few times. The CDR3 ends on some other residue instead of the conserved phenylalanine or tryptophan, so this is likely a read error. The gene calls are TRBV11-1 and TRBJ2-5, with 12 bases identical to TRBD2. Germline V gene data show CDR1 as SGHAT and CDR2 as FQDESV (reference sequence). The V segment lost 5 bases and the J segment 2 bases; nucleotides outside the gene matches: 12. There are 18 residues in the CDR3. The CDR3 reads CASSPGLAGGSWQETQYL. Here the CDR3 DNA reads TGTGCCAGCAGCCCAGGGCTAGCGGGAGGGTCATGGCAAGAGACCCAGTACCTC.

Turning to this clonotype: This may be a read error, as it is one base from a much larger clone. The rearrangement links TRBV6-5 to TRBJ1-2, with D perhaps TRBD1 (5 bases). Per the germline V gene, CDR1 is MNHEY and CDR2 is SVGAGI. The CDR3 contains 12 residues. For the CDR3, the DNA is TGTGTCAGCAGTTACTCAGGGACGAGCTACACCTTC. Its translation is CVSSYSGTSYTF.

As concerns this clonotype: Without the conserved terminal phenylalanine or tryptophan, this CDR3 likely stems from a read error. The chain recombines TRBV20-1 with TRBJ1-6; 11 bases agree with TRBD1. The ends lost 7 bases at V and 9 bases at J; junction bases unmatched: 8. CDR1 DFQATT and CDR2 SNEGSKA come from the germline V gene (reference sequence). The CDR3 runs to 14 residues. The CDR3 bases are TGCAGTGTTAGTGGGACAGGGGGGAGTTCACCCCTCCACTTA. It translates to CSVSGTGGSSPLHL.

On this clonotype itself: A clone one base away is much larger, so this may be a read error. The chain carries TRBV4-1 and TRBJ2-1, with D perhaps matching TRBD2 (6 bases). The CDR3 sequence is 13 residues long. V gave up 5 bases and J gave up 9 bases, with 14 bases separating them. CDR1 is MGHRA and CDR2 is YSYEKL in the germline V gene. The CDR3 bases are TGCGCCAGCAGCTTTAGGGTGGGGGGTGAGCAGTTCTTC. Translated, it gives CASSFRVGGEQFF.

To note about this clonotype: Given a much more abundant clone one base away, this may be a read error. V and J are TRBV5-1 and TRBJ2-1, with no clear D. This CDR3 spans 14 amino acids. CDR1 SGHRS and CDR2 YFSETQ come from the germline V gene. CDR3 residues: CPSTQGAIHNEQFF. Written as DNA, the CDR3 is TGCCCCAGCACCCAAGGCGCGATCCACAATGAGCAGTTCTTC.

This clonotype was picked up one time. The chain combines TRBV29-1 with TRBJ2-1; D is possibly TRBD1 (6 bases). The germline V gene encodes CDR1 SQVTM and CDR2 ANQGSEA. This CDR3 spans 13 amino acids. V lost 8 bases and J 7 bases, leaving 18 bases between the germline ends. CDR3 DNA: TGCAGCTGTATTCACAGGGTTAAGAATGAGCAGTTCTTC. Its protein product is CSCIHRVKNEQFF.

Points on this clonotype: One end of the junction varies from germline; a read error may be responsible. The chain has TRBV6-1 and TRBJ2-3; tentatively, D is TRBD2 (5 bases). The length of the CDR3 is 15 residues. Germline lookup yields CDR1 MNHNS and CDR2 SASEGT. The CDR3 DNA follows: TGTGCCAGTAGTGAACTATCGGGAAGCACAGATACGGAGTATTTT. Its translation: CASSELSGSTDTEYF.